This T cell receptor beta chain was found in a study of blood T cell repertoires in COVID-19. Across the study: Both acute and convalescent COVID-19 samples were obtained from the United States, Italy and Spain.

Measured with immunoSEQ multiplex PCR; TCRdb has only the in-frame clones, and not every one. In the table there are over 90,000 clones, about 91% of which are singletons. Trimming cost V 6 bases and J 13 bases; bases outside gene matches: 5. Germline CDR1 and CDR2: LNHDA and SQIVND (reference sequence). This CDR3 region has 11 residues. The receptor was derived from a man aged 18 to 30 with acute or convalescent COVID-19. Sequenced: peripheral blood. V gene TRBV19 combines with J gene TRBJ2-1, with 8 positions matching TRBD1. The CDR3 bases are TGTGCCAGTAGCCGACAGGGGATCCAGTTCTTC. It specifies CASSRQGIQFF. The whole variable domain, filled in from reference TRBV19 and TRBJ2-1, reads DGGITQSPKYLFRKEGQNVTLSCEQNLNHDAMYWYRQDPGQGLRLIYYSQIVNDFQKGDIAEGYSVSREKKESFPLTVTSAQKNPTAFYLCASSRQGIQFFGPGTRLTVL.